These T cell receptor beta chains were read from a single sample in a study of blood T cells in healthy people across ages. From the 5' RACE reads, TCRdb called clonotypes with MiXCR, one entry per CDR3 protein. The sample yields some 710,000 distinct CDR3 sequences, around 50% seen once. The sample taken for sequencing was blood. The source of these receptors is a man older than 75 in good health. Each CDR3 is given without its conserved first and last residue. The order of the fields is J gene, clone size, V gene, CDR3 protein. A clone size is listed for some rows: how often the clone was seen (once, few, many), or a class if it is expanded.

j_call: TRBJ2-7; clone_size: few; v_call: TRBV6-6; cdr3_aa: ASSYSERFNSYEQY
j_call: TRBJ2-7; clone_size: -; v_call: TRBV28; cdr3_aa: ASSSPDRVNEQY
j_call: TRBJ2-3; clone_size: -; v_call: TRBV7-2; cdr3_aa: ASSLQTVSTDTQY
j_call: TRBJ1-2; clone_size: -; v_call: TRBV28; cdr3_aa: ATYNTNYGYT
j_call: TRBJ2-3; clone_size: few; v_call: TRBV20-1; cdr3_aa: SATPSGRVTDTQY
j_call: TRBJ2-7; clone_size: -; v_call: TRBV5-1; cdr3_aa: ASSLSGTMPYEQY
j_call: TRBJ2-1; clone_size: few; v_call: TRBV10-3; cdr3_aa: AISDRDRGLGDEQF
j_call: TRBJ2-1; clone_size: -; v_call: TRBV7-2; cdr3_aa: ASSSEGSGRAKEQF
j_call: TRBJ1-6; clone_size: -; v_call: TRBV9; cdr3_aa: ASSVTGGSYNSPLH
j_call: TRBJ2-7; clone_size: -; v_call: TRBV20-1; cdr3_aa: SARKFDEQY
j_call: TRBJ2-5; clone_size: few; v_call: TRBV4-2; cdr3_aa: ASSPWGGETQY
j_call: TRBJ2-7; clone_size: -; v_call: TRBV20-1; cdr3_aa: SAPVGLAGHEQY
j_call: TRBJ2-5; clone_size: -; v_call: TRBV6-1; cdr3_aa: ASTQGGSVQETQY
j_call: TRBJ2-3; clone_size: -; v_call: TRBV13; cdr3_aa: ASSFRLAGGGTDTQY
j_call: TRBJ2-2; clone_size: -; v_call: TRBV7-2; cdr3_aa: ASKGGVNTGELF
j_call: TRBJ2-5; clone_size: few; v_call: TRBV20-1; cdr3_aa: SAGTGGRQETQY
j_call: TRBJ2-2; clone_size: few; v_call: TRBV5-4; cdr3_aa: ASSFELHANTGELF
j_call: TRBJ2-1; clone_size: -; v_call: TRBV5-6; cdr3_aa: ASSLGGLSYNEQF
j_call: TRBJ1-6; clone_size: few; v_call: TRBV12-3/TRBV12-4; cdr3_aa: ASRSTGLNSPLH
j_call: TRBJ2-7; clone_size: -; v_call: TRBV7-2; cdr3_aa: ASGLQLAEQY
j_call: TRBJ1-2; clone_size: -; v_call: TRBV29-1; cdr3_aa: SAPDSPYGYT
j_call: TRBJ2-3; clone_size: -; v_call: TRBV20-1; cdr3_aa: SAGDRAKGTDTQY